This T cell receptor beta chain was sequenced during a study of control samples from healthy donors and cancer patients. V was trimmed by 1 base and J by 4 bases, leaving 1 base between them. The CDR3 consists of 11 residues. As for this clone: This same CDR3 is encoded by further DNA sequences in the sample.

Using immunoSEQ multiplex PCR, the repertoire was profiled, and TCRdb retains in-frame clones only, with some absent. The table has 130,000 or so clones, 70% to 90% seen once. The sequence came from a man aged 50 to 59 in good health. The sequencing sample was made of blood. The chain uses TRBV12-3 or TRBV12-4 and TRBJ1-2; D remains unclear. CDR3 sequence (DNA): TGTGCCAGCAGTTTAGGCTATGGCTACACCTTC. Translating it yields CASSLGYGYTF.